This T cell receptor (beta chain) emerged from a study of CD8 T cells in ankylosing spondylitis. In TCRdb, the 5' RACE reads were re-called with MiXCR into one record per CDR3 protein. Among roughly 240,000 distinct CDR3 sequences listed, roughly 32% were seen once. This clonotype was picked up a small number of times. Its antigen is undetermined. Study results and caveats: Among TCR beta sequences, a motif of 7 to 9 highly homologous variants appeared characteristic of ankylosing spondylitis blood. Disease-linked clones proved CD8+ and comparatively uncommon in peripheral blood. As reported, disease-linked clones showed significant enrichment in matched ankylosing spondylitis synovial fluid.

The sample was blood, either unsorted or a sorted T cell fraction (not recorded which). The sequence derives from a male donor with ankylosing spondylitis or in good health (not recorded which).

CDR3 DNA sequence: TGTGCCAGCGTCGCAGGGGGGATCACAGATACGCAGTATTTT. Its protein product is CASVAGGITDTQYF. The J gene is TRBJ2-3, the V gene TRBV12-3 or TRBV12-4, with a weak D call TRBD1 (7 bases). Trimming removed 8 bases at V and 2 bases at J, with 14 bases between. The CDR3 has 14 residues.